This entry describes one TCR beta chain. Its specificity is unknown. This sample is part of a study of T cell repertoires in cytomegalovirus infection. Study summary: Use of recently identified HLA-C-restricted and well-studied HLA-B-restricted CMV epitopes was part of the study. Both CMV infection and a matching HLA type were indicated by public TCR beta signatures.

TCRdb re-analysed the reads in MiXCR, keeping a single row per CDR3 protein. The table shows about 340,000 distinct CDR3 sequences, with about 28% occurring only once. The study's findings and limits: The study found HLA-C-restricted CMV-specific TCR beta clonotypes dominating the ex vivo response. Based on cumulative public TCR beta family frequency, carriers of CMV plus the relevant HLA were identified.

From germline, CDR1 is LGHNA and CDR2 YNFKEQ. Trimming stripped 0 bases from V and 4 bases from J, with 13 bases between. The CDR3 runs 16 residues. The clonotype originates from a human donor in good health (CMV status not recorded). Some clones in this sample may be carry-over from other donors' samples. The rearrangement joins TRBV4-2 to TRBJ1-5; TRBD1 might be the D (5 bases). The sequenced sample was cultured PBMCs, obtained from culture after CMV antigen stimulation. CDR3 bases: TGTGCCAGCAGCCAAGATGGTAGCAGGGTAAATCAGCCCCAGCATTTT. Translating it yields CASSQDGSRVNQPQHF.